This is a list of T cell receptor beta chains from one sample in a study of cytomegalovirus exposure and HLA in healthy donors. Only in-frame clones appear in the TCRdb table, and some are missing; sequencing was by immunoSEQ multiplex PCR. The data contain roughly 130,000 clones, 81% of them singletons. Sequenced: PBMCs. These receptors were taken from a man aged 18 to 35 in good health and CMV-seronegative. The CDR3 runs from the conserved cysteine through the conserved F or W. A D gene is named only where the DNA matches it firmly. Part of the rows lack a size; the others show once, few, many or a class for expanded clones.

V gene	CDR3 length	J gene	D gene	clone size	CDR3 DNA	CDR3 protein
TRBV6-5	13	TRBJ2-3	NA	NA	TGTGCCAGCAGTTACGAGGAGACAGATACGCAGTATTTT	CASSYEETDTQYF
TRBV6-6	14	TRBJ2-7	TRBD1	NA	TGTGCCAGCAGCTCGGGACAGGGACTCTTTGAGCAGTACTTC	CASSSGQGLFEQYF
TRBV7-9	13	TRBJ1-1	NA	NA	TGTGCCAGCAGCTTACAGGGGTCATCTGAAGCTTTCTTT	CASSLQGSSEAFF
TRBV9	16	TRBJ2-2	NA	few	TGTGCCAGCAGCGTACCTCAGGGCCTAAACACCGGGGAGCTGTTTTTT	CASSVPQGLNTGELFF
TRBV10-1	15	TRBJ2-3	TRBD2	NA	TGCGCCACCCTTAATCAGCGGGGGAGCACAGATACGCAGTATTTT	CATLNQRGSTDTQYF
TRBV7-2	14	TRBJ2-1	TRBD2	NA	TGTGCCAGCAGAAAAACTAGCGTCCGCAATGAGCAGTTCTTC	CASRKTSVRNEQFF
TRBV30	14	TRBJ2-7	TRBD2	NA	TGTGCCTGGAGTGTGTCTAGCGGGGGATACGAGCAGTACTTC	CAWSVSSGGYEQYF
TRBV15	16	TRBJ1-5	TRBD1	few	TGTGCCACCAGCGACAGGGCTTCGTGGATGAATCAGCCCCAGCATTTT	CATSDRASWMNQPQHF
TRBV27	15	TRBJ1-5	TRBD1	NA	TGTGCCAGCAGCTTAACAGGGGGCAGCAATCAGCCCCAGCATTTT	CASSLTGGSNQPQHF
TRBV30	16	TRBJ2-1	TRBD2	NA	TGTGCCTGGATCCCCACCTCACAGCGGGGATACAATGAGCAGTTCTTC	CAWIPTSQRGYNEQFF
TRBV29-1	13	TRBJ1-4	NA	NA	TGCAGCGTTCAGGGTGCAACTAATGAAAAACTGTTTTTT	CSVQGATNEKLFF
TRBV7-8	20	TRBJ1-2	TRBD1	NA	TGTGCCAGCAGCTTAGCCCGGACAGGGGGAGACGGGGAAGGGAAGTATGGCTACACCTTC	CASSLARTGGDGEGKYGYTF
TRBV27	14	TRBJ2-2	NA	NA	TGTGCCAGCAGAAGACAGGTCAACACCGGGGAGCTGTTTTTT	CASRRQVNTGELFF
TRBV6-4	13	TRBJ1-2	TRBD1	NA	TGTGCCAGCAGGGACAGGGAGGCGAATGGCTACACCTTC	CASRDREANGYTF
TRBV4-2	17	TRBJ2-3	TRBD2	NA	TGTGCCAGCAGCCAAGCCCAAGCGGGGGGTAGCACAGATACGCAGTATTTT	CASSQAQAGGSTDTQYF
TRBV7-9	17	TRBJ2-3	TRBD2	NA	TGTGCCACCGTTTTCGGTCCGGGACTAGCGGGGAAAGATACGCAGTATTTT	CATVFGPGLAGKDTQYF
TRBV6-5	13	TRBJ2-7	TRBD1	NA	TGTGCCAGCAGTTACTCGGACAGGGGCGAGCAGTACTTC	CASSYSDRGEQYF
TRBV11-3	14	TRBJ1-1	TRBD1	NA	TGTGTCAGCAGCAGGAACAGGGGGGCCACTGAAGCTTTCTTT	CVSSRNRGATEAFF
TRBV19	13	TRBJ2-7	NA	NA	TGTGCCAGTAGTATAGAGGACACCTACGAGCAGTACTTC	CASSIEDTYEQYF
TRBV9	14	TRBJ1-2	TRBD1	NA	TGTGCCAGCAGCGAGGGACAGGGCAACTATGGCTACACCTTC	CASSEGQGNYGYTF
TRBV29-1	14	TRBJ1-1	TRBD1	NA	TGCAGCGGGTTTCGCCTAGGGGGCGGAACTGAAGCTTTCTTT	CSGFRLGGGTEAFF
TRBV9	17	TRBJ2-2	NA	few	TGTGCCAGCAGCGTAGTAGGGGTATCGGCTGGTCCCGGGGAGCTGTTTTTT	CASSVVGVSAGPGELFF
TRBV4-3	15	TRBJ1-2	NA	few	TGCGCCAGCAGCCAAGCCGGCGGGGGGGTCGATGGCTACACCTTC	CASSQAGGGVDGYTF
TRBV9	14	TRBJ2-7	TRBD1	NA	TGTGCCAGCAGCGGAAGACAGGGCATAGGCGAGCAGTACTTC	CASSGRQGIGEQYF
TRBV5-4	15	TRBJ1-1	TRBD1	NA	TGTGCCACCAGGACAGGGAAATTCCCTAACACTGAAGCTTTCTTT	CATRTGKFPNTEAFF
TRBV7-9	15	TRBJ2-5	NA	NA	TGTGCCAGCAGCTCCCGCCGGGGAGGCCAAGAGACCCAGTACTTC	CASSSRRGGQETQYF
TRBV4-1	14	TRBJ1-5	TRBD1	NA	TGCGCCAGCAGCCTAGGGCAGGGGGCACGACCCCAGCATTTT	CASSLGQGARPQHF